These 8 T cell receptor beta chains share one sample of origin, sequenced in a study of monozygotic twins with inflammatory bowel disease. TCRdb reworked the 5' RACE reads into one entry per CDR3 protein, no DNA. Found here are 350,000 to 400,000 distinct CDR3 sequences; the top ten clones hold roughly 2.6%. Sequencing used blood. These receptors all come from a human donor with ulcerative colitis or Crohn's disease, or a healthy co-twin of an affected twin (not recorded which).

This chain joins TRBV6-2 or TRBV6-3 and TRBJ2-1; TCRdb indicates TRBD1, and absent DNA this call remains unverified. Germline CDR1 MNHEY, CDR2 SVGEGT. This CDR3 spans 17 amino acids. CDR3 sequence: CASSGYVRQGIYNEQFF.

The J gene is TRBJ2-1, the V gene TRBV7-2; TCRdb outputs TRBD2, but without DNA this stays unchecked. The germline V gene has CDR1 SGHTA and CDR2 FQGNSA. The CDR3 totals 14 residues. The CDR3 sequence is CASSFQRGDNEQFF.

This rearrangement joins TRBV7-2 to TRBJ1-2; without DNA, the TCRdb call of TRBD1 cannot be checked. Germline CDR1 SGHTA, CDR2 FQGNSA. This CDR3 has 16 residues. The CDR3 spells CASSLDSGAAVYGYTF.

CDR3 in amino acids: CSAPRSGGFITDTQYF. The J gene is TRBJ2-3, the V gene TRBV20-1; TCRdb returns TRBD2, unconfirmable since there is no DNA. The germline V gene has CDR1 DFQATT and CDR2 SNEGSKA (reference sequence). This CDR3 has 16 amino acids.

This chain's CDR3 is CASSPLMGATGELFF. This chain links TRBV18 with TRBJ2-2; TCRdb gives TRBD1 as the D gene, but with no DNA this cannot be confirmed. The germline CDR1 and CDR2 sequences are KGHSH and LQKENI. The CDR3 sequence is 15 residues long.

The J gene is TRBJ2-7, the V gene TRBV24-1; TCRdb picks TRBD1, but there is no DNA to check that call. The CDR3 totals 14 residues. Germline CDR1 and CDR2: KGHDR and SFDVKD. CDR3 sequence: CATSDRTGRYEQYF.

V gene TRBV4-3 combines with J gene TRBJ2-5; the D call of TRBD2 rests on TCRdb alone, since no DNA is present to check it. The CDR3 extends over 16 amino acids. Germline CDR1 LGHNA, CDR2 YSLEER. The CDR3 here is CASSSADGPLRGTQYF.

The chain carries TRBV12-3 or TRBV12-4 and TRBJ2-7; TCRdb's D gene call, TRBD1, goes unchecked for lack of DNA. The CDR3 has 14 amino acids. The CDR3 spells CAGRGAIRAHEQYF.